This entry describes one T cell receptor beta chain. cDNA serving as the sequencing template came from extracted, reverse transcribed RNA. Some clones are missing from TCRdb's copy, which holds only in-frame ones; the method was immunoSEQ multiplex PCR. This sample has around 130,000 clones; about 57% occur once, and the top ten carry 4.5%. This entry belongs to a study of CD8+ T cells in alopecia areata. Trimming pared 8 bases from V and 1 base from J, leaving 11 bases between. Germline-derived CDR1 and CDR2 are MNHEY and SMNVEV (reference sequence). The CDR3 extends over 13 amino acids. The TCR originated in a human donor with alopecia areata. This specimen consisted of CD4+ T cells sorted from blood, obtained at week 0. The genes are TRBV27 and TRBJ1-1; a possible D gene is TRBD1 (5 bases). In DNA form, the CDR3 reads TGTGCCAGCCATCTAACAGGGAACACTGAAGCTTTCTTT. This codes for CASHLTGNTEAFF.